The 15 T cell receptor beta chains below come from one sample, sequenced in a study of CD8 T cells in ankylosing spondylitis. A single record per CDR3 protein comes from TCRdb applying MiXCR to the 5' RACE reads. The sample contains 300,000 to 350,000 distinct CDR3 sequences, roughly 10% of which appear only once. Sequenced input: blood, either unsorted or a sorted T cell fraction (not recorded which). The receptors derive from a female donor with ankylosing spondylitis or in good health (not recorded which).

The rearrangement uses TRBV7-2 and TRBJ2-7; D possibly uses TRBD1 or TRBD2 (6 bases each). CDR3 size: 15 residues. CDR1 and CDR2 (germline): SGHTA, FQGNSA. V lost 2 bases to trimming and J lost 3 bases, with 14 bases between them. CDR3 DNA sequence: TGTGCCAGCAGCTTACGAGTAGGGGGGTTCTACGAGCAGTACTTC. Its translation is CASSLRVGGFYEQYF.

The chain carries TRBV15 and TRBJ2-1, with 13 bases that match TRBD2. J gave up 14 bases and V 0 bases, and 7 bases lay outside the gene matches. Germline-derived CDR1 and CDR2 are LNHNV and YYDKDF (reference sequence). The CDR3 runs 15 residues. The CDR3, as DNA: TGTGCCACCAGCAGAGATCCACTAGCGGGAGGGCCTAAGTTCTTC. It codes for CATSRDPLAGGPKFF.

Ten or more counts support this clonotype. The CDR3 DNA follows: TGCAGTGCTAGGATACTCACCGGGACAATGGGAAACATTCAGTACTTC. Its protein is CSARILTGTMGNIQYF. V and J are TRBV20-1 and TRBJ2-4; TRBD1 is a possible D gene (6 bases). CDR3 length equals 16 residues. Germline CDR1 reads DFQATT; CDR2 reads SNEGSKA (reference sequence). V lost 3 bases, J lost 6 bases, and 21 bases lay in between.

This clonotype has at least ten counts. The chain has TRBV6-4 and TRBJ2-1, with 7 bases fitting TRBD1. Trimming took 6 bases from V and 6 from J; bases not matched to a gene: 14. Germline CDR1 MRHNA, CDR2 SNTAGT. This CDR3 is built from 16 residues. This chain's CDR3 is CASSRRDSGDFNEQFF. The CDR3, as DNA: TGTGCCAGCAGCCGCCGGGACAGCGGAGACTTCAATGAGCAGTTCTTC.

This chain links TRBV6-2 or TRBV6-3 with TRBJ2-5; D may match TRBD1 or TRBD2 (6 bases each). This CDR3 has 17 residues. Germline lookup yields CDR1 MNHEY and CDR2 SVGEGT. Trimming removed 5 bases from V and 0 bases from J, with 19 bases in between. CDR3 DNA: TGTGCCAGCAGTACACGAACAACAGGGAGGTACCAAGAGACCCAGTACTTC. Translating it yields CASSTRTTGRYQETQYF.

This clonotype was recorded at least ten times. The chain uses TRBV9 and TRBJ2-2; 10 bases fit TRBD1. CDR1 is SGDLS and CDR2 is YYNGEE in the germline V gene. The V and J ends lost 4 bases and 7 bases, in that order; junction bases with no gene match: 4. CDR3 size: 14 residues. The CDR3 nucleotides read TGTGCCAGCAGCCAGACAGGGGGCGGCGGGGAGCTGTTTTTT. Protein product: CASSQTGGGGELFF.

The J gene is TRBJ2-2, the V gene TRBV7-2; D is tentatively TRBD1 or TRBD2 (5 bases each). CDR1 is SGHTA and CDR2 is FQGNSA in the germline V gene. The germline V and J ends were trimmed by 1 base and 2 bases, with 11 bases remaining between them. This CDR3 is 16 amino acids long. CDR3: CASSLGRGGNTGELFF. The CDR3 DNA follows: TGTGCCAGCAGCTTAGGACGTGGGGGAAACACCGGGGAGCTGTTTTTT. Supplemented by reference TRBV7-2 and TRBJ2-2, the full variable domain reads GAGVSQSPSNKVTEKGKDVELRCDPISGHTALYWYRQSLGQGLEFLIYFQGNSAPDKSGLPSDRFSAERTGGSVSTLTIQRTQQEDSAVYLCASSLGRGGNTGELFFGEGSRLTVL.

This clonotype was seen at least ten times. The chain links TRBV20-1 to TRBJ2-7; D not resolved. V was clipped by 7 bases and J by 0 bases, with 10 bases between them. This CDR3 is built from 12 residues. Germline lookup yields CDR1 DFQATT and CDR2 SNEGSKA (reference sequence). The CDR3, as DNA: TGCAGTGGCGGCGGAAGCTCCTACGAGCAGTACTTC. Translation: CSGGGSSYEQYF.

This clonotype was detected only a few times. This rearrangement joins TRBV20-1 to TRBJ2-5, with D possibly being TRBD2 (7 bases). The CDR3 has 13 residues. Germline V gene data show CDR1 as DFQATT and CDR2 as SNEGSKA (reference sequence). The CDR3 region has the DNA TGCAGGGGGGGGCTAGCTGGGCAAGAGACCCAGTACTTC. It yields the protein CRGGLAGQETQYF.

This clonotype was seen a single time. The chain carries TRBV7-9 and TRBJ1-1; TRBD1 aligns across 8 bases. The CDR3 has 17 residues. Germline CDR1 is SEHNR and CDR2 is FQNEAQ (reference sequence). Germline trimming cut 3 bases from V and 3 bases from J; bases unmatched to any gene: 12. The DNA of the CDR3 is TGTGCCAGCAGCTTCCCTAGACAGGGGAGGGTACACACTGAAGCTTTCTTT. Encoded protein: CASSFPRQGRVHTEAFF.

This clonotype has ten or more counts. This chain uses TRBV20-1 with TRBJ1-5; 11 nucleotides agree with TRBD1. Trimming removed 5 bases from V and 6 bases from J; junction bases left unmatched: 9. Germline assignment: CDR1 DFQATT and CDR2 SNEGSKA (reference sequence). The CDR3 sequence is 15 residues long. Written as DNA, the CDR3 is TGCAGTGCTTCAACCGGGACAGGGGGTCGTCAGCCCCAGCATTTT. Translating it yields CSASTGTGGRQPQHF.

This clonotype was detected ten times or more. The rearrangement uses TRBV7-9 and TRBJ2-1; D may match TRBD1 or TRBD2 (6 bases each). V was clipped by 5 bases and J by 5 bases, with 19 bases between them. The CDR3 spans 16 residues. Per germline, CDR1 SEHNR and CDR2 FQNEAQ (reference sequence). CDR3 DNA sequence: TGTGCCAGCAGCCAGCCGGGGGCAGGTGTTGACAATGAGCAGTTCTTC. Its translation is CASSQPGAGVDNEQFF.

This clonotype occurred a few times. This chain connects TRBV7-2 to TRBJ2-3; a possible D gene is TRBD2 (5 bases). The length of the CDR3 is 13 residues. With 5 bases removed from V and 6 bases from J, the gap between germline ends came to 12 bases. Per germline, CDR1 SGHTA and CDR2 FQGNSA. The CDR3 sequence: CASSPGGWDTQYF. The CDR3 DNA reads TGTGCCAGCAGCCCAGGAGGTTGGGATACGCAGTATTTT.

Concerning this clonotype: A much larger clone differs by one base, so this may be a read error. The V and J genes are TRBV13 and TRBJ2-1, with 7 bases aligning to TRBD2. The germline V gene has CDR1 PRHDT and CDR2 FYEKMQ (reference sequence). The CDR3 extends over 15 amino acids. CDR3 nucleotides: TGTGGCAGCGGTCTAGCGGAGTTAACCTACAATGAGCAGTTCTTC. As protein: CGSGLAELTYNEQFF.

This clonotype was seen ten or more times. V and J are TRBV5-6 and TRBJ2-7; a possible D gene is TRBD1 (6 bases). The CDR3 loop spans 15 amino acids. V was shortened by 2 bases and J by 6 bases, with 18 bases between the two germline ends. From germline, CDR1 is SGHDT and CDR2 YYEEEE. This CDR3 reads CASSFGASDRSEQYF. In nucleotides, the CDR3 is TGTGCCAGCAGCTTTGGAGCTAGTGACAGGTCCGAGCAGTACTTC.